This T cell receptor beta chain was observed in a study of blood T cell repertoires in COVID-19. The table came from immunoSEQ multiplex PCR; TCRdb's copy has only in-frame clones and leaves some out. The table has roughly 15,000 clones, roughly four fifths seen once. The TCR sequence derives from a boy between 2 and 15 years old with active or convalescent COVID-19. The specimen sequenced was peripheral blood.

In nucleotides, the CDR3 is TGCGCCAGCAGCTTAGCGCAGGGGGCTATTAGCGGCTACACCTTC. Amino acids: CASSLAQGAISGYTF. The rearrangement links TRBV5-1 to TRBJ1-2; 8 positions match TRBD1. In germline, CDR1 is SGHRS, CDR2 YFSETQ. This CDR3 has 15 residues. With V trimmed by 2 bases and J by 8 bases, 11 bases remained unmatched.